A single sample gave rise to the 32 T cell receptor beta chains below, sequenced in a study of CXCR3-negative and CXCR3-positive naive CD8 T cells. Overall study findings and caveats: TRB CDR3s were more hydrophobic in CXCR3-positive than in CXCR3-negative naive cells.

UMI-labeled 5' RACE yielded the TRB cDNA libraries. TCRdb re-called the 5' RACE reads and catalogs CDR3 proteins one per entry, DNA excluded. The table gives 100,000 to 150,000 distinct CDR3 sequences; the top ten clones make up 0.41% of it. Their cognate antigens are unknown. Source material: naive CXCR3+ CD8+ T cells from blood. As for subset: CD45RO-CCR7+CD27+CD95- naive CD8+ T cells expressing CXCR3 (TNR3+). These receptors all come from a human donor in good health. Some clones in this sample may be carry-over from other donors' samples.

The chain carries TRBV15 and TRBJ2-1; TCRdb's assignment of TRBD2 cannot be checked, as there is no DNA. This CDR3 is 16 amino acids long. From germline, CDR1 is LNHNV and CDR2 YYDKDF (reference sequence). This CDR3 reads CATSRDQAGFLNEQFF.

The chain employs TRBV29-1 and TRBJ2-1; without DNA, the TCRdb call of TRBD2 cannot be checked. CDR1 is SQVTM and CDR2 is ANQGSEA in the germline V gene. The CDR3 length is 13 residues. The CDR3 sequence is CSVVLGDLGEQFF.

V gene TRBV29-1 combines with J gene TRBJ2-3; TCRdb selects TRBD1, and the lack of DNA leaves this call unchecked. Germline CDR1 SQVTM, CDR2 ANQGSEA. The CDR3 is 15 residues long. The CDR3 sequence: CSPIRRPLGVDTQYF.

CDR3 sequence reads: CASSPTSTIPGETQYF. This chain links TRBV4-3 with TRBJ2-5. CDR3 length: 16 amino acids. Germline CDR1 is LGHNA and CDR2 is YSLEER.

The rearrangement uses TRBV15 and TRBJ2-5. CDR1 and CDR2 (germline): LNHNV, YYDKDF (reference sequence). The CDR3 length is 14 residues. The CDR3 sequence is CATSSLTYQETQYF.

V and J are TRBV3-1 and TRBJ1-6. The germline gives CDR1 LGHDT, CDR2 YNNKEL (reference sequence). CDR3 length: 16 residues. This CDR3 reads CASRQDPGLGRSPLHF.

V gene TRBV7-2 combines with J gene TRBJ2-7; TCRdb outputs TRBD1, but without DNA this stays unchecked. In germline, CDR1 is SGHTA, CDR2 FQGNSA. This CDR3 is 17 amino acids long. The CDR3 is CASSHPFPLDGTYEQYF.

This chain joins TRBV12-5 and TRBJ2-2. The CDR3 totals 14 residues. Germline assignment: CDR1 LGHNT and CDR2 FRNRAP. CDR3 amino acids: CASALVVITGELFF.

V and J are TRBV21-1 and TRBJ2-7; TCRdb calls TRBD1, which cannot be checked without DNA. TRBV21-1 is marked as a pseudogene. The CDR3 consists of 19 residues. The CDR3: CASSKVLTPLLKKRYEQYF.

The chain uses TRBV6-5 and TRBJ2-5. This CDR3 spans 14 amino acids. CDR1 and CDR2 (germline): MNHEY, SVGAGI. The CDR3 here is CASSYIGDQETQYF.

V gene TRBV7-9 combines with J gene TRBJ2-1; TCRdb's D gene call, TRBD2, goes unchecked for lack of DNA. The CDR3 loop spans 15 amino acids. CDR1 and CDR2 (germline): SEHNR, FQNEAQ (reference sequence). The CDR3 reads CASSPPSGAYNEQFF.

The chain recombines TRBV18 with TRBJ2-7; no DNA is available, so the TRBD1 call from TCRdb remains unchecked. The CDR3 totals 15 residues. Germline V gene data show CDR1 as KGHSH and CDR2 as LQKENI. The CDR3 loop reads CASSPAGTGSYEQYF.

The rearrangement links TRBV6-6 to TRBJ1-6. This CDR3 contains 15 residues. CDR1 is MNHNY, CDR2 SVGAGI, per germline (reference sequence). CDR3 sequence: CASSYEGSYNSPLHF.

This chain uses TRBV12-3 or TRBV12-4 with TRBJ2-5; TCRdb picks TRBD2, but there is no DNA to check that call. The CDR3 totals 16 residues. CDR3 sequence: CASSSGLAGGGETQYF.

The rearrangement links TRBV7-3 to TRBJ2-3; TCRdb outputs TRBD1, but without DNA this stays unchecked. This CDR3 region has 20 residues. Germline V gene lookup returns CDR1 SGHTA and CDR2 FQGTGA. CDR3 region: CASSSRSRAGEGSSTDTQYF.

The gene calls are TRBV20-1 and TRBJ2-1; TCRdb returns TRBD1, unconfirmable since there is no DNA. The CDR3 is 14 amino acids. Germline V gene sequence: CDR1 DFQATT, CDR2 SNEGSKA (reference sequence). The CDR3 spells CSARGIGSYNEQFF.

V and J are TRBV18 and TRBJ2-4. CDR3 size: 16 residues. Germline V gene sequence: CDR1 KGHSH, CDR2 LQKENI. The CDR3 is CASSHEMGIAKNIQYF.

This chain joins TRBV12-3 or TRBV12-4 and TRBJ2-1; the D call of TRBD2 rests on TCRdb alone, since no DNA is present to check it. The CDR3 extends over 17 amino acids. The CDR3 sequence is CASSLDLGLAGVTEQFF.

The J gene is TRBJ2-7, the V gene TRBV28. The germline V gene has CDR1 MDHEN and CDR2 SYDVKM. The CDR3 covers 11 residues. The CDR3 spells CASTGVYEQYF. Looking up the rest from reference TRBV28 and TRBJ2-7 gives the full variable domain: DVKVTQSSRYLVKRTGEKVFLECVQDMDHENMFWYRQDPGLGLRLIYFSYDVKMKEKGDIPEGYSVSREKKERFSLILESASTNQTSMYLCASTGVYEQYFGPGTRLTVT.

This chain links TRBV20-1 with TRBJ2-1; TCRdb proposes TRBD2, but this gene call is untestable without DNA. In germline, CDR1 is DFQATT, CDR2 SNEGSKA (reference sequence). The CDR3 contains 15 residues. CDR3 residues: CSARSSSGFYNEQFF.

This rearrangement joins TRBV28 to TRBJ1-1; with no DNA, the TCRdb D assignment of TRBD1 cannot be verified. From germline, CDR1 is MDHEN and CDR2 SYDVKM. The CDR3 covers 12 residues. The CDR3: CASSGRGHEAFF.

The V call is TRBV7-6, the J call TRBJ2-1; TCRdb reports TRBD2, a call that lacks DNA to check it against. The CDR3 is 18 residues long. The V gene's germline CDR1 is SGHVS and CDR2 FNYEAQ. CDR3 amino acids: CASSLDPAGDSSYNEQFF.

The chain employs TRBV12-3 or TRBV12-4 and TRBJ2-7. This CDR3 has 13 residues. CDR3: CASSLARPYEQYF.

CDR3 amino acids: CASEHYHLVYEQYF. The J gene is TRBJ2-7, the V gene TRBV6-4. This CDR3 has 14 residues. Germline V gives CDR1 MRHNA, CDR2 SNTAGT.

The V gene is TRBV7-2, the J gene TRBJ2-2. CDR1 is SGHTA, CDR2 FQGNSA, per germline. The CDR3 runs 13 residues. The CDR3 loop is CASSLEFGGELFF.

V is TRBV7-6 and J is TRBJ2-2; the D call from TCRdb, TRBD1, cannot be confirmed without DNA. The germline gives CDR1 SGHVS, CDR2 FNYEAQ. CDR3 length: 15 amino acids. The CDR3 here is CASSLLSQGLRELFF. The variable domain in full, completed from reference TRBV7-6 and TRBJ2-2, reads GAGVSQSPRYKVTKRGQDVALRCDPISGHVSLYWYRQALGQGPEFLTYFNYEAQQDKSGLPNDRFSAERPEGSISTLTIQRTEQRDSAMYRCASSLLSQGLRELFFGEGSRLTVL.

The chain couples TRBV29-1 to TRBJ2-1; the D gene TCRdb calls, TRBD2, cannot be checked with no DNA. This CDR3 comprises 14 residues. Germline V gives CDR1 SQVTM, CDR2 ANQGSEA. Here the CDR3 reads CSAHLVTSGNEQFF.

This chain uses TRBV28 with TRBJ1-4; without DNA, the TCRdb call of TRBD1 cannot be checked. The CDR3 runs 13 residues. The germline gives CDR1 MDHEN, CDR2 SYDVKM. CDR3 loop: CASSRQGNEKLFF. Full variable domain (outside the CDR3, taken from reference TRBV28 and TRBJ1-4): DVKVTQSSRYLVKRTGEKVFLECVQDMDHENMFWYRQDPGLGLRLIYFSYDVKMKEKGDIPEGYSVSREKKERFSLILESASTNQTSMYLCASSRQGNEKLFFGSGTQLSVL.

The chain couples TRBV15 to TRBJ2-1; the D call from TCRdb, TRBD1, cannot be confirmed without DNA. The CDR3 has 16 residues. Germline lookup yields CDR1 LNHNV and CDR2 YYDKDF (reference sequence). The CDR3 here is CATTPPGQSSYNEQFF.

CDR3 loop: CASSLWGVTGDAYEQYF. V usage is TRBV5-1 and J usage is TRBJ2-7; TCRdb designates TRBD1, a call that cannot be tested without DNA. The CDR3 loop spans 17 amino acids. CDR1 and CDR2 (germline): SGHRS, YFSETQ.

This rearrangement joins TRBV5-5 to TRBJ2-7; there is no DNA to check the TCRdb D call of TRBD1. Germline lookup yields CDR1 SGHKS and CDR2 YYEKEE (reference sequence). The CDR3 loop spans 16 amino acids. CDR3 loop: CASSPLVSVPVHEQYF.

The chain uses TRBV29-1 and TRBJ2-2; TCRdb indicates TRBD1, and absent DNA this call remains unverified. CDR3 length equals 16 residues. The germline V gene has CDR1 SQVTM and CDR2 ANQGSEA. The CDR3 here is CSVEGGQVTNTGELFF.